Each of the 28 T cell receptor beta chains below was sequenced from the same sample in a study of blood T cell repertoires in COVID-19. Here immunoSEQ multiplex PCR was the method, and the copy in TCRdb shows in-frame clones only, minus some. This sample has some 140,000 clones, with approximately 78% found just once. Sequences were obtained from peripheral blood. The receptors were sampled from a man in his 60s who had recovered from COVID-19.

This chain uses TRBV19 with TRBJ1-3; D might be TRBD1 (5 bases). V lost 10 bases, J lost 1 base, and 11 bases lay in between. The CDR3 covers 13 residues. The V gene's germline CDR1 is LNHDA and CDR2 SQIVND (reference sequence). Here the CDR3 DNA reads TGTGCCACCCAAAGGGGTTCTGGAAACACCATATATTTT. Its protein product is CATQRGSGNTIYF.

The chain carries TRBV6-5 and TRBJ1-3; TRBD1 is a possible D gene (5 bases). The germline gives CDR1 MNHEY, CDR2 SVGAGI. The V gene lost 0 bases and the J gene lost 0 bases, with 9 bases spanning the gap. The CDR3 runs 16 residues. This CDR3 is CASSYSRQSSGNTIYF. In DNA, the CDR3 is TGTGCCAGCAGTTACTCCCGACAGAGCTCTGGAAACACCATATATTTT.

The V gene is TRBV21-1, the J gene TRBJ2-5; the table's D call of TRBD2 was not tested on the DNA. TRBV21-1 corresponds to a pseudogene. CDR3 length: 15 amino acids. DNA of the CDR3: TGTGCCAGCAGCGAGCGGACTAGCGGGAGGAAGACCCAGTACTTC. Amino acids: CASSERTSGRKTQYF.

The table lists this clone with a count of one. The rearrangement links TRBV5-1 to TRBJ2-2, with 10 bases matching TRBD2. With V trimmed by 3 bases and J by 2 bases, 4 bases remained unmatched. CDR3 length: 16 amino acids. CDR1 SGHRS and CDR2 YFSETQ come from the germline V gene. The CDR3 loop is CASSSLAGGNTGELFF. CDR3 DNA: TGCGCCAGCAGCTCTTTAGCGGGAGGAAACACCGGGGAGCTGTTTTTT.

The chain is built from TRBV7-9 and TRBJ1-2; D uncertain. The germline gives CDR1 SEHNR, CDR2 FQNEAQ (reference sequence). Deletions cut 4 bases from V and 0 bases from J, with 3 bases between. The CDR3 extends over 12 amino acids. The CDR3 region is CASSSSNYGYTF. For the CDR3, the DNA is TGTGCCAGCAGCTCATCTAACTATGGCTACACCTTC.

Concerning this clone: Other DNA sequences in the same sample also yield this CDR3. V is TRBV11-2 and J is TRBJ1-3; weak D call: TRBD1 (6 bases). CDR3 length: 15 amino acids. Looked up from germline, CDR1 is SGHAT and CDR2 is FQNNGV. V was shortened by 3 bases and J by 0 bases, with 9 bases between the two germline ends. This chain's CDR3 is CASSLDSLSGNTIYF. In DNA, the CDR3 is TGTGCCAGCAGCTTGGACAGCCTCTCTGGAAACACCATATATTTT.

The chain is built from TRBV2 and TRBJ1-1; 8 positions agree with TRBD1. Germline CDR1 reads SNHLY; CDR2 reads FYNNEI. The CDR3 extends over 17 amino acids. Germline trimming cut 3 bases from V and 4 bases from J; bases unmatched to any gene: 13. Here the CDR3 reads CASSDRGRSGGGTEAFF. In DNA form, the CDR3 reads TGTGCCAGCAGTGACAGGGGGCGGTCCGGGGGAGGCACTGAAGCTTTCTTT.

The rearrangement links TRBV2 to TRBJ1-5, with TRBD1 as a possible D gene (6 bases). The CDR3 spans 14 residues. In germline, CDR1 is SNHLY, CDR2 FYNNEI. V lost 8 bases and J lost 6, with 17 bases in between. The CDR3 region is CASGIERGSQPQHF. The DNA for the CDR3 is TGTGCCAGCGGCATAGAAAGGGGGAGTCAGCCCCAGCATTTT.

This clone was seen more than once but under ten times. This sequence joins TRBV11-2 and TRBJ2-7, with TRBD2 matching over 10 bases. Germline CDR1 SGHAT, CDR2 FQNNGV. The V gene end was trimmed by 5 bases and the J gene end by 0 bases; junction bases not matched to a gene: 10. CDR3 size: 17 residues. CDR3 in amino acids: CASSRLPGTSVSYEQYF. CDR3 nucleotide sequence: TGTGCCAGCAGCCGCCTTCCCGGGACTAGCGTCTCCTACGAGCAGTACTTC.

This chain connects TRBV2 to TRBJ2-2, with 9 bases fitting TRBD1. Trimming removed 6 bases from V and 2 bases from J; junction bases left unmatched: 4. The CDR3 length is 15 residues. Per the germline V gene, CDR1 is SNHLY and CDR2 is FYNNEI. In DNA, the CDR3 is TGTGCCAGCAGAGAGGGACAGGGCAACACCGGGGAGCTGTTTTTT. Protein sequence: CASREGQGNTGELFF.

This rearrangement joins TRBV3-1 (or the pseudogene TRBV3-2) to TRBJ2-1; 7 nucleotides align to TRBD2. Germline V gene data show CDR1 as LGHDT and CDR2 as YNNKEL (reference sequence). There are 16 residues in the CDR3. With V trimmed by 4 bases and J by 3 bases, 9 bases remained unmatched. The DNA for the CDR3 is TGTGCCAGCAGCCGGTGGCTGGGCGGGAGCTACAATGAGCAGTTCTTC. This gives the protein CASSRWLGGSYNEQFF.

The chain employs TRBV12-3 or TRBV12-4 and TRBJ2-1; 7 positions agree with TRBD2. The CDR3 has 12 amino acids. With V trimmed by 3 bases and J by 7 bases, 0 bases remained unmatched. The CDR3 here is CASSLGGNEQFF. The CDR3 DNA reads TGTGCCAGCAGTTTGGGGGGGAATGAGCAGTTCTTC.

This clone was picked up one time. The chain combines TRBV2 with TRBJ2-3; a weak D match, TRBD2 (6 bases). From germline, CDR1 is SNHLY and CDR2 FYNNEI. V lost 8 bases to trimming and J lost 0 bases, with 24 bases between them. The CDR3 is 18 residues long. For the CDR3, the DNA is TGTGCCAGCGTGCTCGGGGGTAGTTTATCAACTAGCACAGATACGCAGTATTTT. Translated, it gives CASVLGGSLSTSTDTQYF. Filled out from reference TRBV2 and TRBJ2-3, the complete variable domain reads EPEVTQTPSHQVTQMGQEVILRCVPISNHLYFYWYRQILGQKVEFLVSFYNNEISEKSEIFDDQFSVERPDGSNFTLKIRSTKLEDSAMYFCASVLGGSLSTSTDTQYFGPGTRLTVL.

The rearrangement uses TRBV27 and TRBJ2-7; D is perhaps TRBD2 (5 bases). This CDR3 spans 13 amino acids. CDR1 and CDR2 (germline): MNHEY, SMNVEV (reference sequence). Trimming stripped 4 bases from V and 7 bases from J, with 14 bases between. Here the CDR3 reads CASSSSGGGEQYF. CDR3 DNA sequence: TGTGCCAGCAGTTCTTCCGGTGGCGGGGAGCAGTACTTC.

This clone was picked up many times. The chain uses TRBV15 and TRBJ2-3; 8 bases fit TRBD2. The CDR3 extends over 18 amino acids. Germline V gene lookup returns CDR1 LNHNV and CDR2 YYDKDF (reference sequence). J lost 0 bases, V lost 2 bases, and 10 bases had no gene match. The CDR3: CATSRFRTSGTSTDTQYF. The CDR3 DNA sequence: TGTGCCACCAGCAGATTCCGTACTAGCGGAACTAGCACAGATACGCAGTATTTT.

In its sample, this clone was seen many times. The chain recombines TRBV5-6 with TRBJ1-2; TRBD1 matches 9 bases. J gave up 6 bases and V 4 bases, and 4 bases lay outside the gene matches. CDR3 length equals 13 residues. From germline, CDR1 is SGHDT and CDR2 YYEEEE. This chain's CDR3 is CASSGTGWDGYTF. For the CDR3, the DNA is TGTGCCAGCAGCGGGACAGGGTGGGATGGCTACACCTTC.

The chain links TRBV6-2 or TRBV6-3 to TRBJ2-1; D perhaps matches TRBD1 (6 bases). V gave up 6 bases and J gave up 15 bases, with 15 bases separating them. Germline V gene sequence: CDR1 MNHEY, CDR2 SVGEGT. The CDR3 extends over 11 amino acids. The CDR3 coding sequence is TGTGCCAGCAGCCTACAGGGTATATTGTTCTTC. Protein: CASSLQGILFF.

The rearrangement joins TRBV28 to TRBJ1-5; D not certain. The V end was cut by 5 bases, the J end by 7 bases, with 9 bases between. The CDR3 runs to 12 residues. In germline, CDR1 is MDHEN, CDR2 SYDVKM. Here the CDR3 reads CASSVPGQPQHF. In DNA form, the CDR3 reads TGTGCCAGCAGTGTACCGGGACAGCCCCAGCATTTT.

Many counts were recorded for this clone. J is TRBJ2-2 and V is TRBV30; 7 nucleotides align to TRBD1. With V trimmed by 5 bases and J by 3 bases, 18 bases remained unmatched. The V gene's germline CDR1 is GTSNPN and CDR2 SVGIG (reference sequence). CDR3 length: 18 residues. CDR3 in DNA: TGTGCCTGGGCAGGTGGGTGGACAGGTACCCTCCACACCGGGGAGCTGTTTTTT. Its translation is CAWAGGWTGTLHTGELFF.

J is TRBJ2-5 and V is TRBV7-2; D is undetermined. V was pared by 2 bases and J by 2 bases, with 12 bases between. Germline loops: CDR1 SGHTA, CDR2 FQGNSA. The CDR3 loop spans 15 amino acids. The CDR3 loop is CASSLSSQVQETQYF. The CDR3 DNA is TGTGCCAGCAGCTTATCGTCCCAGGTACAAGAGACCCAGTACTTC.

This rearrangement joins TRBV9 to TRBJ2-7; D uncertain. Germline CDR1 reads SGDLS; CDR2 reads YYNGEE. This CDR3 has 14 residues. The V gene lost 0 bases and the J gene lost 2 bases, with 9 bases spanning the gap. The CDR3 loop is CASSVAGSPYEQYF. Here the CDR3 DNA reads TGTGCCAGCAGCGTAGCCGGGTCACCCTACGAGCAGTACTTC.

The rearrangement links TRBV7-2 to TRBJ2-7; 9 bases line up with TRBD1. The germline gives CDR1 SGHTA, CDR2 FQGNSA. The V and J ends lost 7 bases and 3 bases, in that order; junction bases with no gene match: 10. This CDR3 has 15 amino acids. CDR3 DNA sequence: TGTGCCAGCAAACCCGACAGGGGGACGAACTACGAGCAGTACTTC. It translates to CASKPDRGTNYEQYF.

The chain employs TRBV15 and TRBJ2-7; TRBD1 aligns across 9 bases. This CDR3 has 13 amino acids. Germline V gene lookup returns CDR1 LNHNV and CDR2 YYDKDF (reference sequence). After removal of 8 bases from V and 2 bases from J, the junction contained 4 bases not matched to a gene. CDR3 DNA sequence: TGTGCCACCCGCCGGGACAGGGCCTACGAGCAGTACTTC. It translates to CATRRDRAYEQYF.

The sample holds one count of this clone. The rearrangement links TRBV19 to TRBJ2-5; D is perhaps TRBD2 (6 bases). Germline CDR1 is LNHDA and CDR2 is SQIVND (reference sequence). The CDR3 consists of 16 residues. Trimming took 5 bases from V and 1 from J, leaving 17 bases between them. The CDR3 DNA sequence: TGTGCCAGTAGTCCCCATGGGACGGAGGGCCAAGAGACCCAGTACTTC. As protein: CASSPHGTEGQETQYF. Using reference TRBV19 and TRBJ2-5 for the parts outside the CDR3, the full variable domain is DGGITQSPKYLFRKEGQNVTLSCEQNLNHDAMYWYRQDPGQGLRLIYYSQIVNDFQKGDIAEGYSVSREKKESFPLTVTSAQKNPTAFYLCASSPHGTEGQETQYFGPGTRLLVL.

This clone was recorded once. This sequence joins TRBV10-3 and TRBJ2-7; 9 bases are a match to TRBD2. The CDR3 is made up of 14 amino acids. Losses at the gene ends were 3 bases for V and 6 bases for J; bases not matched to a gene: 6. Germline V gene sequence: CDR1 ENHRY, CDR2 SYGVKD. The CDR3 region has the DNA TGTGCCATCAGTGATCTAGCGGGGTGGGGCGAGCAGTACTTC. Amino acid sequence: CAISDLAGWGEQYF.

This clone appeared many times. The J gene is TRBJ2-4, the V gene TRBV21-1; TRBD2 is the table's D call, not checked against the DNA. TRBV21-1 is described as a pseudogene. The CDR3 is made up of 16 amino acids. In nucleotides, the CDR3 is TGTGCCAGCAGCAAATCTGGACGGGAAGCCAAAAACATTCAGTACTTC. It yields the protein CASSKSGREAKNIQYF.

This clone was detected a few times. The V and J genes are TRBV7-9 and TRBJ2-5, with no clear D. The germline V and J ends were trimmed by 1 base and 5 bases, with 11 bases remaining between them. The CDR3 is 14 amino acids. Germline V CDR1 and CDR2: SEHNR, FQNEAQ (reference sequence). CDR3 residues: CASSLEGARETQYF. The CDR3 DNA sequence: TGTGCCAGCAGCTTAGAAGGAGCGAGGGAGACCCAGTACTTC.

The V and J genes are TRBV5-8 and TRBJ1-5; 8 bases fit TRBD1. CDR3 size: 12 residues. Trimming removed 7 bases from V and 4 bases from J; junction bases left unmatched: 1. Germline values: CDR1 SGHTS, CDR2 YDEGEE. CDR3 DNA sequence: TGTGCCAGCGGACAGGGAAATCAGCCCCAGCATTTT. This gives the protein CASGQGNQPQHF.